This T cell receptor beta chain derives from a study of blood T cells in healthy people across ages. The study's findings and limits: One million T cells yielded diversity estimates that were considered underestimates.

To note about this clonotype: The target antigen is unknown.

After removal of 6 bases from V and 5 bases from J, the junction contained 9 bases not matched to a gene. The CDR3 consists of 14 residues. A second PCR, run for about 6 to 11 cycles, used a sample-barcoded 5' primer plus a J-beta primer mix. TCRdb recomputed calls from the 5' RACE reads with MiXCR, one row per CDR3 protein. This table has hundreds of thousands of distinct CDR3 sequences, 46% appearing once. The specimen was blood. The V and J genes are TRBV12-3 or TRBV12-4 and TRBJ1-2, with TRBD1 identical over 7 bases. The clonotype comes from a man older than 75 in good health. In DNA form, the CDR3 reads TGTGCCAGCAGCTTCGTAGACAGGGTTTATGGCTACACCTTC. Its protein is CASSFVDRVYGYTF.